This paragraph reports one T cell receptor (beta chain). The record originates from a study of blood T cell repertoires in COVID-19. For the study at large: The United States, Italy and Spain provided the acute and convalescent COVID-19 samples.

Only in-frame clones appear in the TCRdb table, and some are missing; sequencing was by immunoSEQ multiplex PCR. In the table there are roughly 210,000 clones, approximately 81% of which are singletons. CDR1 and CDR2 from the germline V gene are WNHNN and SYGVQD (reference sequence). The CDR3 totals 16 residues. The junction had 12 bases not matched to a gene; V was cut back by 6 bases and J by 4 bases. The chain has TRBV10-1 and TRBJ1-2; 9 nucleotides match TRBD1. Sequenced input: peripheral blood. This sequence originates from an elderly woman with COVID-19, enrolled during active disease. CDR3 bases: TGCGCCAGCAGCCGAAAAATTGGACAGGGGCTCTATGGCTACACCTTC. Encoded protein: CASSRKIGQGLYGYTF.